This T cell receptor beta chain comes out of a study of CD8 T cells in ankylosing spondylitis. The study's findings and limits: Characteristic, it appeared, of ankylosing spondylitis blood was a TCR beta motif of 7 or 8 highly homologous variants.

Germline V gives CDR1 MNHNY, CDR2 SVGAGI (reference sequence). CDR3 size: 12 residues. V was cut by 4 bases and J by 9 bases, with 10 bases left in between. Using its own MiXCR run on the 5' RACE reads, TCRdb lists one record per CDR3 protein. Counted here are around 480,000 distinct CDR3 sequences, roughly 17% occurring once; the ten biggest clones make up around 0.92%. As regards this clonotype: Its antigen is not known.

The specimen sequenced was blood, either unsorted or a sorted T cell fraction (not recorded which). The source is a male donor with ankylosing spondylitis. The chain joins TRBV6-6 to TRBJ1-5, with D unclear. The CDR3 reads CASSFISRPQHF. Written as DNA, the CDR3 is TGTGCCAGCAGTTTCATTAGTCGGCCCCAGCATTTT.